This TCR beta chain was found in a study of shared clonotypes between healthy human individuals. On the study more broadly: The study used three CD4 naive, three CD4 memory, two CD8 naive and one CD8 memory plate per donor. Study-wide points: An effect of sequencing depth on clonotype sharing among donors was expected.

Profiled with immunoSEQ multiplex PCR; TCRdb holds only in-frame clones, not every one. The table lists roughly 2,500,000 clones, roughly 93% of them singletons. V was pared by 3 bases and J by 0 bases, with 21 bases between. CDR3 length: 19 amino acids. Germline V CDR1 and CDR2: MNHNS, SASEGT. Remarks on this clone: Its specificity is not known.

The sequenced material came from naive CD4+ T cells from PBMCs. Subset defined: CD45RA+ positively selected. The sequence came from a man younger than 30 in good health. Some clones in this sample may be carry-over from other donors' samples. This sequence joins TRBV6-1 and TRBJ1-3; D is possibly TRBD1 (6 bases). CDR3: CASSDGGAISSSSGNTIYF. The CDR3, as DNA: TGTGCCAGCAGTGATGGGGGGGCGATATCCTCGAGCTCTGGAAACACCATATATTTT.